This T cell receptor beta chain derives from a study of early T cells in non-severe SARS-CoV-2 infection. In the study overall: Chains from this unsorted whole-blood bulk RNA could not be paired.

V gave up 0 bases and J gave up 9 bases; unmatched junction bases: 7. The germline CDR1 and CDR2 sequences are LGHNA and YSLEER. This CDR3 contains 14 residues. This clonotype has more than one count but fewer than ten. TCRdb itself ran the 5' RACE reads through MiXCR, one entry per CDR3 protein. Found here are about 42,000 distinct CDR3 sequences, around 7% of them singletons; the top ten hold around 4.5%. The gene calls are TRBV4-3 and TRBJ1-1; 7 bases fit TRBD1. This clonotype was obtained from an adult who was a healthcare worker with PCR-confirmed SARS-CoV-2 infection or an uninfected control (not recorded which). The sequencing input was whole blood. The DNA for the CDR3 is TGCGCCAGCAGCCAAGATCTGAGGGGGCGGCAAGCTTTCTTT. Its protein product is CASSQDLRGRQAFF.